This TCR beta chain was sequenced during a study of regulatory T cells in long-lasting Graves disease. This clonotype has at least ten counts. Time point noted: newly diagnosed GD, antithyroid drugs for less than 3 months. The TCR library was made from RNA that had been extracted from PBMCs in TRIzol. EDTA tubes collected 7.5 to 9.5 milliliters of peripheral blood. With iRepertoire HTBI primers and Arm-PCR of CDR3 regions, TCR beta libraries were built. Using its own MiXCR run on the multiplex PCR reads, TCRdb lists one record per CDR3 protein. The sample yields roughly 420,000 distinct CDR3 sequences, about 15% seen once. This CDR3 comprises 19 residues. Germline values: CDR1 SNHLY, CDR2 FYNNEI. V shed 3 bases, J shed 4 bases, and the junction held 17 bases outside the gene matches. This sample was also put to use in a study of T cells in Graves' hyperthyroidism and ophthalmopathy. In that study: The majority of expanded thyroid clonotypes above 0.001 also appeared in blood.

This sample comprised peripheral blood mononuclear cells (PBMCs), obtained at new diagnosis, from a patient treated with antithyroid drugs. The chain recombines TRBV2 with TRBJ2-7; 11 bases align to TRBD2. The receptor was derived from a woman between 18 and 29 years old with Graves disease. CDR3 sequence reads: CASSDQTGTSGRGLYEQYF. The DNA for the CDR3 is TGTGCCAGCAGTGACCAGACCGGGACTAGCGGAAGGGGGTTGTACGAGCAGTACTTC.